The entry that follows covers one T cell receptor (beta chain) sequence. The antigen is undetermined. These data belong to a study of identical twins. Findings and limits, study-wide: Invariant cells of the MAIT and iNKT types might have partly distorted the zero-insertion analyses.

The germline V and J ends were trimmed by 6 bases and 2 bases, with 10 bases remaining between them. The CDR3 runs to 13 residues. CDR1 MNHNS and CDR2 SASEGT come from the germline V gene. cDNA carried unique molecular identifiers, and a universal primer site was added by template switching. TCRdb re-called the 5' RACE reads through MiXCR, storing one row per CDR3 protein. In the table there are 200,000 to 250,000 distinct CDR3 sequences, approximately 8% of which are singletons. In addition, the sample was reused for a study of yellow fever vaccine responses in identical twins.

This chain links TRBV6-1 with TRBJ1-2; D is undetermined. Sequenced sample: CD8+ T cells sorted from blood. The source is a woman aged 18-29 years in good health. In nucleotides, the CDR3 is TGTGCCAGCAGCCTAGACGTGAACTATGGCTACACCTTC. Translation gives CASSLDVNYGYTF.